The following is a T cell receptor beta chain sequence with its context. The entry originates in a study of yellow fever vaccine responses in identical twins. TCRdb reprocessed the RT-PCR reads via MiXCR and lists one record per CDR3 protein. This sample has 30,000 to 35,000 distinct CDR3 sequences, with approximately 54% found just once. V was clipped by 6 bases and J by 5 bases, with 13 bases between them. The CDR3 has 12 amino acids. From germline, CDR1 is DFQATT and CDR2 SNEGSKA (reference sequence). This rearrangement joins TRBV20-1 to TRBJ1-1; no definite D call. The sample in question was T cells from blood (PBMCs), unsorted or a sorted subset (not recorded which), obtained before or after yellow fever vaccination (not recorded which). This receptor was identified in a young woman who received the yellow fever vaccine. CDR3 loop: CSARRGGTEAFF. The CDR3 DNA reads as TGCAGTGCCCGGCGGGGAGGTACTGAAGCTTTCTTT.